Presented here are 32 T cell receptor beta chains from one specimen sequenced in a study of shared clonotypes between healthy human individuals (dated by TCRdb to 2020 to 2022). Libraries were prepared through the immunoSEQ multiplex PCR assay. TCRdb took over this immuneACCESS table, retaining in-frame rearrangements with V and J assigned. Such tables are incomplete; in checked studies, under half of the missing clones stem from an unresolved V gene, and the remainder is unexplained. In this sample the table shows 600,000 to 800,000 clones, approximately 72% of which occur a single time. The leading ten clones occupy roughly 1.8% of the sample. Sequenced input: memory CD4+ T cells sorted from blood. Per the publication, the cell subset or site label means: CD45RA-negative fraction. These receptors all stem from a woman aged 25 to 39 in good health.

Concerning this clone: This likely reflects a read error, since a far larger clone is one base away. The chain combines TRBV14 with TRBJ2-2, with TRBD2 identical over 10 bases. The trim removed 4 bases at V and 4 bases at J, leaving 0 bases unmatched. The CDR3 spans 14 residues. Germline-derived CDR1 and CDR2 are SGHDN and FVKESK. The CDR3 sequence: CASSLAGGTGELFF. The CDR3 DNA follows: TGTGCCAGCAGCCTAGCGGGGGGCACCGGGGAGCTGTTTTTT.

V gene TRBV5-4 combines with J gene TRBJ2-3; 11 bases are shared with TRBD2. V trimming: 3 bases; J trimming: 1 base; junction bases outside the gene matches: 13. The CDR3 length is 19 residues. Germline lookup yields CDR1 SGHNT and CDR2 YYREEE (reference sequence). CDR3 sequence reads: CASSSGLAGLNGRTDTQYF. CDR3 DNA sequence: TGTGCCAGCAGCTCCGGACTAGCGGGCTTAAATGGGCGCACAGATACGCAGTATTTT.

The rearrangement uses TRBV18 and TRBJ2-7, with 7 nucleotides matching TRBD1. CDR1 and CDR2 from the germline V gene are KGHSH and LQKENI. The CDR3 consists of 14 residues. The trim removed 5 bases at V and 3 bases at J, leaving 7 bases unmatched. The CDR3 loop is CASSSRDSFYEQYF. As DNA, the CDR3 is TGTGCCAGCTCAAGCAGGGACAGTTTCTACGAGCAGTACTTC.

This clone was detected a few times. The V call is TRBV27, the J call TRBJ1-5; D might be TRBD1 (5 bases). Trimming stripped 7 bases from V and 2 bases from J, with 21 bases between. The length of the CDR3 is 17 residues. Germline-derived CDR1 and CDR2 are MNHEY and SMNVEV (reference sequence). The CDR3 here is CASTPRPSPTGNQPQHF. The DNA for the CDR3 is TGTGCCAGCACCCCTCGGCCCTCACCGACAGGCAATCAGCCCCAGCATTTT.

The chain combines TRBV9 with TRBJ1-1; D gene uncertain. The V end lost 0 bases, the J end lost 10 bases, and 16 bases lay between the germline ends. Looked up from germline, CDR1 is SGDLS and CDR2 is YYNGEE. This CDR3 contains 14 residues. Here the CDR3 DNA reads TGTGCCAGCAGCGTAGATACGGGGAGGGTTGGAGCTTTCTTT. It codes for CASSVDTGRVGAFF.

The sample holds one count of this clone. The rearrangement uses TRBV5-1 and TRBJ1-1; D call uncertain. V was shortened by 0 bases and J by 6 bases, with 9 bases between the two germline ends. The CDR3 has 13 amino acids. Germline values: CDR1 SGHRS, CDR2 YFSETQ. In DNA, the CDR3 is TGCGCCAGCAGCTTGGGCGGAAATGCTGAAGCTTTCTTT. It translates to CASSLGGNAEAFF.

V usage is TRBV6-1 and J usage is TRBJ1-1; possible D gene TRBD1, 5 bases. CDR3 length: 15 residues. With 7 bases removed from V and 5 bases from J, the gap between germline ends came to 20 bases. CDR1 and CDR2 (germline): MNHNS, SASEGT. The CDR3 DNA reads as TGTGCCAGCATTCGCCCGGGACGCCGGTGGACTGAAGCTTTCTTT. Protein product: CASIRPGRRWTEAFF.

The rearrangement joins TRBV28 to TRBJ1-5; TRBD1 agrees at 8 bases. CDR1 is MDHEN and CDR2 is SYDVKM in the germline V gene. The CDR3 totals 18 residues. J gave up 6 bases and V 4 bases, and 17 bases lay outside the gene matches. The CDR3 region has the DNA TGTGCCAGCAGTTCCGGACAGGGTGGGGTCTGGGGAGGTCAGCCCCAGCATTTT. It codes for CASSSGQGGVWGGQPQHF.

Notes on this clone: Other DNA sequences in the sample encode the same CDR3. The rearrangement uses TRBV29-1 and TRBJ1-5; D is perhaps TRBD1 (5 bases). The V and J ends lost 7 bases and 5 bases respectively, with 15 bases between them. Per germline, CDR1 SQVTM and CDR2 ANQGSEA. The CDR3 consists of 13 residues. Here the CDR3 DNA reads TGCAGCGCGTCCGGGCGGGGGGATCAGCCCCAGCATTTT. This sequence encodes CSASGRGDQPQHF.

CDR3 protein: CASSRPGLSAGELFF. The CDR3 DNA follows: TGTGCCAGCAGCAGGCCAGGTTTGAGCGCCGGGGAGCTGTTTTTT. The chain links TRBV28 to TRBJ2-2; D is uncertain. The V gene lost 6 bases and the J gene lost 6 bases, with 17 bases spanning the gap. From germline, CDR1 is MDHEN and CDR2 SYDVKM. This CDR3 has 15 residues.

The CDR3 DNA is TGTGCCAGCAGCCAAGATCTGGGGGGGAAGGGCAATCAGCCCCAGCATTTT. Translation gives CASSQDLGGKGNQPQHF. This chain links TRBV4-2 with TRBJ1-5; possible D gene TRBD1, 5 bases. The CDR3 totals 17 residues. The germline V and J ends were trimmed by 0 bases and 2 bases, with 14 bases remaining between them. The germline V gene has CDR1 LGHNA and CDR2 YNFKEQ.

This clone was picked up many times. Other nucleotide sequences from this sample produce the same CDR3. V and J are TRBV15 and TRBJ2-7, with 9 positions matching TRBD1. The CDR3 has 13 amino acids. J lost 3 bases, V lost 3 bases, and 0 bases had no gene match. The germline gives CDR1 LNHNV, CDR2 YYDKDF (reference sequence). The CDR3 sequence: CATSRDRGYEQYF. CDR3 bases: TGTGCCACCAGCAGGGACAGGGGCTACGAGCAGTACTTC.

The chain recombines TRBV7-2 with TRBJ2-7, with a possible D match to TRBD1 (7 bases). Germline assignment: CDR1 SGHTA and CDR2 FQGNSA. V was pared by 5 bases and J by 5 bases, with 16 bases between. This CDR3 spans 14 amino acids. This chain's CDR3 is CASSRDREADEQYF. The CDR3 DNA follows: TGTGCCAGCAGCCGAGACAGGGAGGCCGACGAGCAGTACTTC.

The rearrangement links TRBV7-3 to TRBJ1-1; TRBD1 matches at 8 bases. CDR3 size: 16 residues. In germline, CDR1 is SGHTA, CDR2 FQGTGA. The V gene end was trimmed by 2 bases and the J gene end by 3 bases; junction bases not matched to a gene: 8. CDR3 in DNA: TGTGCCAGCAGCTTAGATCAGGGGGCAGGGGACACTGAAGCTTTCTTT. Translating gives CASSLDQGAGDTEAFF.

The V call is TRBV5-1, the J call TRBJ2-1, with 15 bases identical to TRBD2. The CDR3 consists of 16 residues. Germline-derived CDR1 and CDR2 are SGHRS and YFSETQ. Trimming took 4 bases from V and 9 from J; bases not matched to a gene: 8. Here the CDR3 reads CASSTPGLAGGGEQFF. CDR3 nucleotide sequence: TGCGCCAGCAGCACCCCCGGACTAGCGGGAGGGGGTGAGCAGTTCTTC.

V gene TRBV28 combines with J gene TRBJ2-3, with 9 positions matching TRBD2. The junction had 10 bases not matched to a gene; V was cut back by 8 bases and J by 4 bases. From germline, CDR1 is MDHEN and CDR2 SYDVKM. CDR3 size: 15 residues. Here the CDR3 reads CASLPSGISADTQYF. In nucleotides, the CDR3 is TGTGCCAGCCTCCCTAGCGGGATTTCCGCAGATACGCAGTATTTT.

The chain combines TRBV7-9 with TRBJ1-5; D unresolved. In germline, CDR1 is SEHNR, CDR2 FQNEAQ (reference sequence). The CDR3 sequence is 18 residues long. V lost 6 bases, J lost 0 bases, and 21 bases lay in between. CDR3 bases: TGTGCCAGCAGTCCCTTCGGAGCAGCGGAGGATAGCAATCAGCCCCAGCATTTT. Translating gives CASSPFGAAEDSNQPQHF.

This clone was found a few times. The V gene is TRBV19, the J gene TRBJ2-7, with 7 nucleotides matching TRBD1. Germline trimming cut 7 bases from V and 2 bases from J; bases unmatched to any gene: 8. The germline gives CDR1 LNHDA, CDR2 SQIVND (reference sequence). This CDR3 region has 14 residues. CDR3 amino acids: CASMSRTGAYEQYF. In DNA, the CDR3 is TGTGCCAGTATGTCCAGGACAGGAGCCTACGAGCAGTACTTC.

In DNA, the CDR3 is TGTGCCAGCAGTCGCATGGGGGGCAATCAGCCCCAGCATTTT. Translated, it gives CASSRMGGNQPQHF. This chain joins TRBV6-1 and TRBJ1-5; a possible D gene is TRBD1 (5 bases). The CDR3 length is 14 residues. V was shortened by 5 bases and J by 2 bases, with 10 bases between the two germline ends. Looked up from germline, CDR1 is MNHNS and CDR2 is SASEGT.

This clone has just a few counts. This chain joins TRBV11-2 and TRBJ2-7; 13 nucleotides line up with TRBD2. Germline lookup yields CDR1 SGHAT and CDR2 FQNNGV. J lost 0 bases, V lost 6 bases, and 11 bases had no gene match. This CDR3 is 18 amino acids long. The CDR3: CASRDPGLAGSFSYEQYF. The DNA of the CDR3 is TGTGCCAGCAGGGATCCGGGACTAGCGGGATCCTTCTCCTACGAGCAGTACTTC.

This rearrangement joins TRBV18 to TRBJ1-4, with TRBD1 matching over 9 bases. The CDR3 is 15 amino acids. The germline V gene encodes CDR1 KGHSH and CDR2 LQKENI. Trimming took 3 bases from V and 8 from J; bases not matched to a gene: 7. The CDR3 DNA is TGTGCCAGCTCACCCACCGGGACAGGGAAAGAAAAACTGTTTTTT. Protein: CASSPTGTGKEKLFF.

The chain employs TRBV9 and TRBJ2-3, with TRBD1 as a possible D gene (8 bases). Per germline, CDR1 SGDLS and CDR2 YYNGEE. Trimming shortened V by 4 bases and J by 0 bases, and 21 bases separated the two germline ends. The CDR3 has 18 amino acids. CDR3 region: CASSPRRTGRVSTDTQYF. The CDR3 nucleotides are TGTGCCAGCAGCCCACGACGGACAGGGAGGGTAAGCACAGATACGCAGTATTTT.

The chain links TRBV28 to TRBJ2-3; D possibly matches TRBD1 or TRBD2 (5 bases each). Trimming shortened V by 7 bases and J by 5 bases, and 16 bases separated the two germline ends. Germline CDR1 reads MDHEN; CDR2 reads SYDVKM. This CDR3 has 14 amino acids. The CDR3 reads CASNPQGAGDTQYF. The CDR3 DNA reads TGTGCCAGCAACCCCCAAGGGGCGGGAGATACGCAGTATTTT.

This clone was counted only a few times. The likely explanation is a read error, given a far larger clone one base away. The chain employs TRBV7-9 and TRBJ1-1; 8 bases are a match to TRBD1. Germline V gives CDR1 SEHNR, CDR2 FQNEAQ (reference sequence). This CDR3 has 12 amino acids. CDR3 DNA sequence: TGTGCCAACAGCCGGGCTGACAGGGGAGCTTTCTTT. This sequence encodes CANSRADRGAFF.

A few counts support this clone. Other DNA sequences in the sample encode the same CDR3. V gene TRBV4-1 combines with J gene TRBJ1-1; D not certain. V dropped 5 bases and J dropped 5 bases, with 9 bases sitting between them. CDR3 size: 12 residues. Germline CDR1 is MGHRA and CDR2 is YSYEKL. The CDR3 loop is CASSRTRTEAFF. CDR3 DNA sequence: TGCGCCAGCAGCAGAACAAGGACTGAAGCTTTCTTT.

The CDR3 is CASSSTSMADTQYF. CDR3 sequence (DNA): TGTGCCAGTAGTAGTACTAGCATGGCAGATACGCAGTATTTT. This sequence joins TRBV19 and TRBJ2-3; possibly TRBD2 for D (6 bases). The CDR3 length is 14 residues. Trimming removed 4 bases at V and 4 bases at J, with 12 bases between. From germline, CDR1 is LNHDA and CDR2 SQIVND (reference sequence).

In the case of this clone: Being one base from a much bigger clone, this may be a read error. This chain links TRBV7-2 with TRBJ2-7; TRBD2 aligns across 9 bases. The CDR3 is made up of 15 amino acids. Germline assignment: CDR1 SGHTA and CDR2 FQGNSA. The CDR3 loop is CVSSLGAGGPYEQYF. The CDR3 DNA reads TGTGTCAGCAGCTTAGGTGCGGGAGGGCCGTACGAGCAGTACTTC.

This clone occurred a few times. V is TRBV5-1 and J is TRBJ1-2; 9 nucleotides match TRBD1. Germline-derived CDR1 and CDR2 are SGHRS and YFSETQ. The CDR3 consists of 15 residues. The J segment lost 3 bases and the V segment lost 6 bases, leaving 9 bases of the junction unmatched. The CDR3 DNA reads as TGCGCCAGCACCCCCGGGACAGGGACTTACTATGGCTACACCTTC. This translates into CASTPGTGTYYGYTF.

V usage is TRBV4-2 and J usage is TRBJ2-7, with 9 bases identical to TRBD2. Germline V CDR1 and CDR2: LGHNA, YNFKEQ. The length of the CDR3 is 15 residues. Trimming took 6 bases from V and 7 from J; bases not matched to a gene: 13. The DNA of the CDR3 is TGTGCCAGCAGGGGGGGTGGCGGGAGGGCGAGGGAGCAGTACTTC. Translated: CASRGGGGRAREQYF.

The gene calls are TRBV4-1 and TRBJ2-3; D is undetermined. This CDR3 is 13 amino acids long. CDR1 and CDR2 from the germline V gene are MGHRA and YSYEKL. V was clipped by 4 bases and J by 4 bases, with 9 bases between them. This CDR3 reads CASSPMRSDTQYF. CDR3 in DNA: TGCGCCAGCAGCCCGATGCGTTCAGATACGCAGTATTTT.

This clone was counted ten times or more. V gene TRBV9 combines with J gene TRBJ2-7; no definite D call. There are 13 residues in the CDR3. V dropped 6 bases and J dropped 6 bases, with 16 bases sitting between them. Germline loops: CDR1 SGDLS, CDR2 YYNGEE. The chain's CDR3 is CASTLNPTSEQYF. CDR3 sequence (DNA): TGTGCCAGCACGTTGAACCCGACGTCCGAGCAGTACTTC. The variable domain in full, completed from reference TRBV9 and TRBJ2-7, reads DSGVTQTPKHLITATGQRVTLRCSPRSGDLSVYWYQQSLDQGLQFLIQYYNGEERAKGNILERFSAQQFPDLHSELNLSSLELGDSALYFCASTLNPTSEQYFGPGTRLTVT.

In this sample, this clone turned up once. J is TRBJ2-7 and V is TRBV7-2, with D perhaps given as TRBD1 or TRBD2 (5 bases each). V was shortened by 5 bases and J by 9 bases, with 17 bases between the two germline ends. This CDR3 has 13 residues. Germline V CDR1 and CDR2: SGHTA, FQGNSA. This CDR3 reads CASSRDLTSGQYF. The CDR3 nucleotides are TGTGCCAGCAGCAGGGACCTAACGTCGGGGCAGTACTTC.